These T cell receptor beta chains were read from a single sample in a study of blood T cell repertoires in COVID-19. Sequencing was performed with immunoSEQ multiplex PCR; in TCRdb, only in-frame clones are kept and a portion is missing. The sample has about 140,000 clones, 77% seen once. Sequencing was done on a sample of peripheral blood. Receptor source: a woman aged 50 to 65 with active or convalescent COVID-19. Each CDR3 is given with its conserved first and last residue. Fields, in order: D gene, clone size, V gene, J gene, CDR3 DNA, CDR3 protein. A D gene is named only where the DNA matches it firmly. The size of a clone is reported for some rows only, either as once, few or many, or as a class for expanded clones.

TRBD2,NA,TRBV4-2,TRBJ2-1,TGTGCCAGCAGCCCCGTAGCGGGGCCCAGCTCCTACAATGAGCAGTTCTTC,CASSPVAGPSSYNEQFF
TRBD2,NA,TRBV20-1,TRBJ2-1,TGCAGTGCTAGTAGCGGGACTAGCGACCCGGGGCAGTTCTTC,CSASSGTSDPGQFF
NA,NA,TRBV7-9,TRBJ2-3,TGTGCCAGCAGCTCCAAGCGCGCGGCGCAGGATACGCAGTATTTT,CASSSKRAAQDTQYF
NA,NA,TRBV7-9,TRBJ1-4,TGTGCCAGCAGCTTAGTCCAACGGAATGAAAAACTGTTTTTT,CASSLVQRNEKLFF
TRBD2,NA,TRBV7-2,TRBJ2-3,TGTGCCAGCAGCTTAGCCGTACTAGCGGGAGGGTCAGATACGCAGTATTTT,CASSLAVLAGGSDTQYF
NA,NA,TRBV21-1,TRBJ2-3,TGTGCCAGCAGCAAACGGGACAGGGGGTTTACAGATACGCAGTATTTT,CASSKRDRGFTDTQYF
NA,NA,TRBV19,TRBJ2-7,TGTGCCAGAGGCCAGGGGTTCAACTACGAGCAGTACTTC,CARGQGFNYEQYF
NA,NA,TRBV6-5,TRBJ1-2,TGTGCCAGCAGTCGAGGCACTAACTATGGCTACACCTTC,CASSRGTNYGYTF
TRBD2,NA,TRBV7-9,TRBJ2-1,TGTGCCAGCAGCTCAAAGCGGGAGGGCCTCCGCAATGAGCAGTTCTTC,CASSSKREGLRNEQFF
NA,NA,TRBV7-9,TRBJ2-1,TGTGCCAGCAGCTTAGAGGTGTTGGGCAGCGAGCAGTTCTTC,CASSLEVLGSEQFF
TRBD1,once,TRBV5-4,TRBJ2-2,TGTGCCAGCAGCTTGGGGTTCTCCCGGGACAGGGGTGCCGGGGAGCTGTTTTTT,CASSLGFSRDRGAGELFF
NA,NA,TRBV10-2,TRBJ1-4,TGCGCCAGCAGTGAGTCTGGGGGGGCTCTTGAAAAACTGTTTTTT,CASSESGGALEKLFF
TRBD2,NA,TRBV30,TRBJ2-3,TGTGCCTGGGGAATAGGGCGAACTAGCGGGAGTTCAGATACGCAGTATTTT,CAWGIGRTSGSSDTQYF
TRBD2,NA,TRBV29-1,TRBJ2-3,TGCAGCTTCGAGACTAGCGGGGGTTCAGATACGCAGTATTTT,CSFETSGGSDTQYF
NA,NA,TRBV14,TRBJ1-2,TGTGCCAGCAGCCAAACGACAGTTAACTATGGCTACACCTTC,CASSQTTVNYGYTF
NA,many,TRBV24-1,TRBJ1-2,TGTGCCACCAGTGATTTGTTTGGCAGGAACTATGGCTACACCTTC,CATSDLFGRNYGYTF
TRBD1,NA,TRBV4-2,TRBJ2-3,TGTGCCAGCAGCCGAGACAGGGTCGGAGATACGCAGTATTTT,CASSRDRVGDTQYF
TRBD1,few,TRBV6-5,TRBJ1-6,TGTGCCAGCAGTTACGTCAGGGGGAATTCACCCCTCCACTTT,CASSYVRGNSPLHF
TRBD1,NA,TRBV27,TRBJ1-5,TGTGCCAGCAGTTTACTCGGCCCTCGGACAGGTTTAAGCAATCAGCCCCAGCATTTT,CASSLLGPRTGLSNQPQHF
TRBD2,NA,TRBV28,TRBJ2-4,TGTGCCACGGCTACTAGCGGGAGTCTTAGAGACATTCAGTACTTC,CATATSGSLRDIQYF
NA,NA,TRBV7-2,TRBJ2-7,TGTGCCAGCAGCTCAGGACAGATCTACGAGCAGTACTTC,CASSSGQIYEQYF
TRBD1,NA,TRBV18,TRBJ1-2,TGTGCCAGCTCACCAGGGACAGGGAGTACCTATGGCTACACCTTC,CASSPGTGSTYGYTF
TRBD1,NA,TRBV5-1,TRBJ1-6,TGCGCCAGCAGCTTGTCACAGGGGGCCGTGAGGTCACCCCTCCACTTT,CASSLSQGAVRSPLHF
NA,NA,TRBV18,TRBJ2-7,TGTGCCAGCTCACCCGGTTGGGGGGTCGAGCAGTACTTC,CASSPGWGVEQYF
TRBD1,NA,TRBV5-6,TRBJ2-7,TGTGCCAGCAGCTCCTGGGCAGGGGGCGCCCCCGAGCAGTACTTC,CASSSWAGGAPEQYF
NA,NA,TRBV18,TRBJ1-5,TGTGCCAGCTCACCCGACAGATCCACCAGCAATCAGCCCCAGCATTTT,CASSPDRSTSNQPQHF
NA,NA,TRBV6-2/TRBV6-3,TRBJ2-5,TGTGCCAGCAGTTACGGCGAGACCCAGTACTTC,CASSYGETQYF
NA,NA,TRBV5-1,TRBJ2-5,TGCGCCAGCAGCTTGGCTAGGACTGGTCAAGAGACCCAGTACTTC,CASSLARTGQETQYF
TRBD1,NA,TRBV7-2,TRBJ1-4,TGTGCCAGCAGCCCATTTGACAGGGTTTATGAAAAACTGTTTTTT,CASSPFDRVYEKLFF
NA,few,TRBV7-8,TRBJ1-1,TGTGCCAGCAGCTTTCAGTCGAACACTGAAGCTTTCTTT,CASSFQSNTEAFF
TRBD2,NA,TRBV11-2,TRBJ2-1,TGTGCCAGCAGCCCCACTAGCGGGGGTCATGAGCAGTTCTTC,CASSPTSGGHEQFF
TRBD2,once,TRBV4-2,TRBJ2-2,TGTGCCAGCAGCCAAGGGAATAGCGGGAGGCAAGGGGCCGGGGAGCTGTTTTTT,CASSQGNSGRQGAGELFF
NA,NA,TRBV7-2,TRBJ1-1,TGTGCCAGCAGCTTAGCGCGATCGGGGGCTGAAGCTTTCTTT,CASSLARSGAEAFF
TRBD2,NA,TRBV2,TRBJ2-2,TGTGCCAGCAGGGCTAGCGGGACCCGAGGGGAGCTGTTTTTT,CASRASGTRGELFF
NA,NA,TRBV30,TRBJ2-3,TGTGCCTGGGCTGTCAGCACAGATACGCAGTATTTT,CAWAVSTDTQYF
TRBD1,NA,TRBV28,TRBJ1-5,TGTGCCAGCAGTAGCCCGGGACAGGGGGATAGTCAGCCCCAGCATTTT,CASSSPGQGDSQPQHF
NA,NA,TRBV24-1,TRBJ1-1,TGTGCCACCAGTGAACCCCTCAGGGGCCGAGCCCATGAAGCTTTCTTT,CATSEPLRGRAHEAFF
NA,NA,TRBV11-3,TRBJ2-7,TGTGCCAGCAGCTTAGAGGCCGCGGACGAGCAGTACTTC,CASSLEAADEQYF
NA,NA,TRBV7-8,TRBJ1-5,TGTGCCAGCAGCTTCTCAGGGGCATTCAATCAGCCCCAGCATTTT,CASSFSGAFNQPQHF
NA,NA,TRBV7-8,TRBJ2-4,TGTGCCAGCAGCCCCCGACAGGAGCGAGCCAAAAACATTCAGTACTTC,CASSPRQERAKNIQYF
NA,few,TRBV7-3,TRBJ1-2,TGTGCCAGCAGCTCCGGACAGACACCCCATGGCTACACCTTC,CASSSGQTPHGYTF
NA,NA,TRBV19,TRBJ1-1,TGTGCCAGTAGTAGAAACAGGAACACTGAAGCTTTCTTT,CASSRNRNTEAFF
TRBD2,NA,TRBV10-3,TRBJ2-7,TGTGCCATCAGTGTGGGGGGGAGCTCCTACGAGCAGTACTTC,CAISVGGSSYEQYF